Shown below are 27 T cell receptor beta chains from a single sample sequenced in a study of T-cell memory formation after mild COVID-19. TCRdb reprocessed the 5' RACE reads via MiXCR and lists one record per CDR3 protein. The sample contains around 180,000 distinct CDR3 sequences, roughly 16% of which appear only once. The source material was PBMCs or a T cell subset sorted from them (not recorded which). The receptor source for this set is an adult woman who had mild COVID-19 (a few samples of this study predate the infection). Cell type and time point are not known.

This clonotype was detected a few times. This rearrangement joins TRBV6-6 to TRBJ1-2; D is possibly TRBD1 (5 bases). From germline, CDR1 is MNHNY and CDR2 SVGAGI (reference sequence). The CDR3 covers 14 residues. V was cut by 0 bases and J by 6 bases, with 11 bases left in between. CDR3 region: CASSYSRGRDGYTF. DNA for the CDR3: TGTGCCAGCAGTTACTCAAGGGGAAGGGATGGCTACACCTTC.

This clonotype was counted only a few times. The gene calls are TRBV7-2 and TRBJ1-4; no firm D call. The V gene's germline CDR1 is SGHTA and CDR2 FQGNSA. The germline V and J ends were trimmed by 6 bases and 7 bases, with 18 bases remaining between them. The CDR3 is 15 amino acids. The CDR3 loop is CASRSTSSPAEKLFF. CDR3 bases: TGTGCCAGCAGGTCAACCTCGTCCCCGGCTGAAAAACTGTTTTTT.

This clonotype was observed a few times. The chain combines TRBV7-9 with TRBJ2-6; TRBD1 agrees at 7 bases. This CDR3 region has 15 residues. Trimming removed 5 bases from V and 4 bases from J; junction bases left unmatched: 5. The V gene's germline CDR1 is SEHNR and CDR2 FQNEAQ (reference sequence). DNA for the CDR3: TGTGCCAGCAGCCCCGGGACAGCCGGGGCCAACGTCCTGACTTTC. This codes for CASSPGTAGANVLTF. The full variable domain, rest sourced from reference TRBV7-9 and TRBJ2-6, is DTGVSQNPRHKITKRGQNVTFRCDPISEHNRLYWYRQTLGQGPEFLTYFQNEAQLEKSRLLSDRFSAERPKGSFSTLEIQRTEQGDSAMYLCASSPGTAGANVLTFGAGSRLTVL.

V is TRBV5-1 and J is TRBJ2-2; D gene uncertain. Trimming cost V 4 bases and J 4 bases, with 14 bases left between them. The CDR3 is 15 residues long. CDR1 and CDR2 from the germline V gene are SGHRS and YFSETQ. CDR3 DNA sequence: TGCGCCAGCAGCCCATTTAGGGTGTCCACCGGGGAGCTGTTTTTT. As protein: CASSPFRVSTGELFF.

This clonotype was detected only a few times. V is TRBV6-5 and J is TRBJ1-2, with D maybe TRBD1 (5 bases). Trimming took off 7 bases at V and 4 bases at J, with 16 bases between the two ends. Germline V CDR1 and CDR2: MNHEY, SVGAGI. The CDR3 totals 14 residues. In DNA, the CDR3 is TGTGCCAGCACCCCCGACCGTGGGACCTATGGCTACACCTTC. Translated, it gives CASTPDRGTYGYTF.

This clonotype was seen a handful of times. The J gene is TRBJ1-5, the V gene TRBV20-1; D unclear. Germline assignment: CDR1 DFQATT and CDR2 SNEGSKA (reference sequence). V was pared by 0 bases and J by 3 bases, with 12 bases between. The CDR3 totals 15 residues. Written as DNA, the CDR3 is TGCAGTGCTAGAGATGTGGAAAAGGTCAATCAGCCCCAGCATTTT. Its protein product is CSARDVEKVNQPQHF.

In this sample, this clonotype turned up once. The V call is TRBV18, the J call TRBJ2-7; D is undetermined. Germline lookup yields CDR1 KGHSH and CDR2 LQKENI. The CDR3 has 12 residues. V lost 2 bases and J lost 5, with 7 bases in between. CDR3 residues: CASSPGIDEQYF. The DNA of the CDR3 is TGTGCCAGCTCACCAGGGATCGACGAGCAGTACTTC.

This chain links TRBV4-1 with TRBJ1-2; 9 bases match TRBD1. V shed 4 bases and J 0 bases; nucleotides not matched to a gene: 15. Germline V gives CDR1 MGHRA, CDR2 YSYEKL. This CDR3 comprises 19 residues. CDR3 DNA sequence: TGCGCCAGCAGCCCGAAGATCCCGGGACAGGGAGGTACTAACTATGGCTACACCTTC. Translated: CASSPKIPGQGGTNYGYTF.

This clonotype was observed a few times. The rearrangement joins TRBV20-1 to TRBJ2-3, with TRBD2 matching 11 bases. V lost 6 bases to trimming and J lost 6 bases; unmatched junction nucleotides: 5. The CDR3 runs 13 residues. Per germline, CDR1 DFQATT and CDR2 SNEGSKA (reference sequence). The CDR3 here is CSAPASGRDTQYF. The CDR3 bases are TGCAGTGCCCCGGCTAGCGGGAGGGATACGCAGTATTTT.

This clonotype turned up a few times. J is TRBJ2-5 and V is TRBV5-8; maybe TRBD2 (5 bases). Trimming took 5 bases from V and 4 from J, leaving 12 bases between them. From germline, CDR1 is SGHTS and CDR2 YDEGEE. The CDR3 spans 13 residues. The CDR3 nucleotides read TGTGCCAGCAGTCGAGCGGTTGGAGAGACCCAGTACTTC. Its translation is CASSRAVGETQYF.

Only a few counts were recorded for this clonotype. Written as DNA, the CDR3 is TGTGCCAGCAGCTTTGGGGGGACAACCCAAGAGACCCAGTACTTC. It specifies CASSFGGTTQETQYF. The genes are TRBV7-2 and TRBJ2-5; D may match TRBD1 or TRBD2 (6 bases each). Germline V gene lookup returns CDR1 SGHTA and CDR2 FQGNSA. This CDR3 is 15 amino acids long. V gave up 3 bases and J gave up 1 base, with 12 bases separating them.

The table lists this clonotype with a few counts. J is TRBJ1-6 and V is TRBV12-3 or TRBV12-4; D perhaps matches TRBD1 (6 bases). This CDR3 spans 14 amino acids. Trimming took off 0 bases at V and 7 bases at J, with 7 bases between the two ends. CDR3 DNA sequence: TGTGCCAGCAGTTTAGCAGGGGGGAATTCACCCCTCCACTTT. Protein sequence: CASSLAGGNSPLHF.

This clonotype was picked up a small number of times. The V gene is TRBV12-3 or TRBV12-4, the J gene TRBJ2-1, with D hard to call. Trimming took 1 base from V and 6 from J, leaving 19 bases between them. This CDR3 is 17 amino acids long. The CDR3 reads CASSLGLEAVSRNEQFF. The DNA for the CDR3 is TGTGCCAGCAGTTTAGGGCTAGAGGCCGTCAGTCGCAATGAGCAGTTCTTC.

This chain links TRBV14 with TRBJ2-7; D not resolved. Trimming removed 5 bases at V and 8 bases at J, with 10 bases between. Germline assignment: CDR1 SGHDN and CDR2 FVKESK. CDR3 length: 11 amino acids. For the CDR3, the DNA is TGTGCCAGCAGCACCGCTAAAAAGCAGTACTTC. It specifies CASSTAKKQYF.

The chain couples TRBV5-1 to TRBJ2-3; no clear D gene. V dropped 5 bases and J dropped 0 bases, with 10 bases sitting between them. This CDR3 region has 14 residues. Per the germline V gene, CDR1 is SGHRS and CDR2 is YFSETQ. The CDR3 sequence: CASRPGPSTDTQYF. Written as DNA, the CDR3 is TGCGCCAGCAGACCGGGCCCTAGCACAGATACGCAGTATTTT.

V and J are TRBV5-1 and TRBJ2-5; no clear D gene. The CDR3 loop spans 13 amino acids. Trimming removed 1 base from V and 3 bases from J, with 7 bases in between. Germline V CDR1 and CDR2: SGHRS, YFSETQ. The CDR3 coding sequence is TGCGCCAGCAGCTTGAACCGAGAAGAGACCCAGTACTTC. As protein: CASSLNREETQYF.

This clonotype came up a few times. This chain connects TRBV12-3 or TRBV12-4 to TRBJ1-3; no clear D gene. The CDR3 contains 13 residues. With 10 bases removed from V and 0 bases from J, the gap between germline ends came to 10 bases. CDR3 protein: CATGVGSGNTIYF. As DNA, the CDR3 is TGTGCCACCGGAGTGGGCTCTGGAAACACCATATATTTT.

This clonotype has a handful of counts. The chain carries TRBV29-1 and TRBJ1-4; D unresolved. The V end was cut by 1 base, the J end by 2 bases, with 11 bases between. CDR3 size: 15 residues. CDR1 SQVTM and CDR2 ANQGSEA come from the germline V gene. As DNA, the CDR3 is TGCAGCGTTGAAGTGGGAGGTAGCACTAATGAAAAACTGTTTTTT. It specifies CSVEVGGSTNEKLFF. The full variable domain, in which reference TRBV29-1 and TRBJ1-4 provide the parts outside the CDR3, is SAVISQKPSRDICQRGTSLTIQCQVDSQVTMMFWYRQQPGQSLTLIATANQGSEATYESGFVIDKFPISRPNLTFSTLTVSNMSPEDSSIYLCSVEVGGSTNEKLFFGSGTQLSVL.

The gene calls are TRBV7-6 and TRBJ1-1, with a weak D call TRBD1 (5 bases). V shed 2 bases and J shed 10 bases, with 14 bases lying between them. This CDR3 comprises 13 residues. CDR1 is SGHVS, CDR2 FNYEAQ, per germline. This chain's CDR3 is CASSLRSRGRAFF. The DNA of the CDR3 is TGTGCCAGCAGCTTAAGGAGTCGGGGGAGAGCTTTCTTT.

The sample holds a few counts of this clonotype. The CDR3 protein is CASSLGLAGGQDEQYF. DNA for the CDR3: TGTGCCAGCAGCCTGGGGCTAGCGGGAGGGCAAGACGAGCAGTACTTC. The chain links TRBV5-4 to TRBJ2-7; 12 nucleotides match TRBD2. V lost 4 bases, J lost 5 bases, and 10 bases stayed unmatched. Looked up from germline, CDR1 is SGHNT and CDR2 is YYREEE (reference sequence). The CDR3 runs 16 residues.

This clonotype showed up just a few times. This chain joins TRBV11-3 and TRBJ2-1, with TRBD2 identical over 8 bases. This CDR3 is 12 amino acids long. The V gene's germline CDR1 is SGHNT and CDR2 YENEEA. The J segment lost 14 bases and the V segment lost 4 bases, leaving 7 bases of the junction unmatched. CDR3 sequence (DNA): TGTGCCAGCAGCTCCTGGACTAGCCCGAAGTTCTTC. Amino acid sequence: CASSSWTSPKFF.

Only a few counts were recorded for this clonotype. CDR3 amino acids: CASRSTNSGANVLTF. The CDR3 nucleotides are TGTGCCAGCAGGAGCACCAACTCTGGGGCCAACGTCCTGACTTTC. This rearrangement joins TRBV2 to TRBJ2-6; D gene unclear. Trimming shortened V by 6 bases and J by 0 bases, and 9 bases separated the two germline ends. This CDR3 region has 15 residues. Germline V CDR1 and CDR2: SNHLY, FYNNEI.

This clonotype has a handful of counts. This sequence joins TRBV29-1 and TRBJ2-7; D unclear. The CDR3 is made up of 11 amino acids. The V end was cut by 4 bases, the J end by 7 bases, with 11 bases between. The germline gives CDR1 SQVTM, CDR2 ANQGSEA. CDR3 region: CSVARAMEQYF. Written as DNA, the CDR3 is TGCAGCGTTGCTCGGGCCATGGAGCAGTACTTC.

This clonotype has just a few counts. This sequence joins TRBV7-3 and TRBJ1-1, with D uncertain. Germline V gene data show CDR1 as SGHTA and CDR2 as FQGTGA. Trimming stripped 1 base from V and 1 base from J, with 10 bases between. This CDR3 has 15 residues. CDR3 residues: CASSLIHSRNTEAFF. CDR3 nucleotides: TGTGCCAGCAGCTTAATCCACTCAAGGAACACTGAAGCTTTCTTT.

The chain combines TRBV7-9 with TRBJ1-1; D is unresolved. This CDR3 contains 15 residues. Germline CDR1 is SEHNR and CDR2 is FQNEAQ (reference sequence). V was trimmed by 5 bases and J by 0 bases, leaving 13 bases between them. The CDR3 is CASSRAPTVNTEAFF. CDR3 bases: TGTGCCAGCAGCCGTGCCCCGACGGTGAACACTGAAGCTTTCTTT. Full variable domain (outside the CDR3, taken from reference TRBV7-9 and TRBJ1-1): DTGVSQNPRHKITKRGQNVTFRCDPISEHNRLYWYRQTLGQGPEFLTYFQNEAQLEKSRLLSDRFSAERPKGSFSTLEIQRTEQGDSAMYLCASSRAPTVNTEAFFGQGTRLTVV.

The chain links TRBV12-3 or TRBV12-4 to TRBJ2-7; the D gene is possibly TRBD2 (5 bases). Trimming shortened V by 5 bases and J by 1 base, and 12 bases separated the two germline ends. This CDR3 region has 14 residues. DNA of the CDR3: TGTGCCAGCAGTCCTGGGAGCGGTTCCTACGAGCAGTACTTC. Protein: CASSPGSGSYEQYF.

The chain couples TRBV11-2 to TRBJ2-5; D gene ambiguous. Germline lookup yields CDR1 SGHAT and CDR2 FQNNGV. The CDR3 runs 11 residues. Trimming removed 5 bases from V and 5 bases from J, with 6 bases in between. The CDR3 spells CASSKGETQYF. The CDR3 DNA reads TGTGCCAGCAGCAAAGGGGAGACCCAGTACTTC.